The text below deals with one T cell receptor (beta chain). This sample is part of a study of identical twins. This CDR3 has 12 residues. The germline V gene has CDR1 MNHNS and CDR2 SASEGT. J gave up 5 bases and V 10 bases, and 6 bases lay outside the gene matches. TCRdb re-called the 5' RACE reads with MiXCR, one entry per CDR3 protein. Of about 190,000 distinct CDR3 sequences in the sample, approximately 16% were seen once. In addition, the sample was reused for a study of T cells expressing NK-cell markers. That paper states: In the group of eight sequenced donors, seven were HCMV-seropositive and one was seronegative. The study left the HCMV specificity of expanded NKG2C+ T cell clones unresolved.

The clonotype originates from a woman aged 18-35 years in good health. The gene calls are TRBV6-1 and TRBJ2-7; 9 nucleotides agree with TRBD1. The sample comprised CD8+ T cells sorted from blood. The CDR3 spells CATPGTGHEQYF. The CDR3 nucleotides are TGTGCCACCCCCGGGACAGGGCACGAGCAGTACTTC.